The clone carrying this T cell receptor (beta chain) occurred a few times. Sequencing was performed with immunoSEQ multiplex PCR; in TCRdb, only in-frame clones are kept and a portion is missing. This table holds around 100,000 clones, roughly 88% found once. Germline assignment: CDR1 SNHLY and CDR2 FYNNEI. Trimming at V came to 7 bases and at J to 3 bases, leaving 8 bases not matched to a gene. CDR3 length: 14 amino acids. The sample is drawn from a study of blood T cell repertoires in COVID-19. Overall study: PBMCs, B-cell-depleted T cells, or T cells were the source of the cDNA or gDNA that made up the material.

Input material: peripheral blood. The chain uses TRBV2 and TRBJ2-7; 8 nucleotides align to TRBD2. The clonotype was recovered from a woman aged 70 to 79 with acute or convalescent COVID-19. The CDR3 reads CASTLLGTSYEQYF. The CDR3 region has the DNA TGTGCCAGCACCCTCCTCGGGACTAGCTACGAGCAGTACTTC.